This T cell receptor (beta chain) was observed in a study of blood T cell repertoires in COVID-19. On the study more broadly: Nucleic acid was either cDNA or gDNA, and it came from T cells, B-cell-depleted T cells, or PBMCs.

The CDR3 totals 12 residues. V lost 6 bases and J 7 bases, leaving 12 bases between the germline ends. The germline gives CDR1 LGHDT, CDR2 YNNKEL (reference sequence). In the source study's methods: Scientists estimated how many nucleated cells there were by amplifying reference gene primers. TCRdb's table, derived via immunoSEQ multiplex PCR, lists solely in-frame clones and lacks some. V, J and clone size were drawn from that table, and D and trimming were deduced from the DNA. The table has approximately 340,000 clones, roughly nine tenths seen once. The chain carries TRBV3-1 (or the pseudogene TRBV3-2) and TRBJ1-1; TRBD1 is a possible D gene (5 bases). The sample taken for sequencing was PBMCs or T cells enriched from blood (not recorded which). The sequence came from a middle-aged woman who had been exposed to COVID-19. The chain's CDR3 is CASSPAGGEAFF. CDR3 DNA: TGTGCCAGCAGTCCGGCGGGGGGTGAAGCTTTCTTT.